This T cell receptor beta chain was sequenced during a study of siplizumab effects on memory and regulatory T cells. Each sample contributed 75,000 to 100,000 TCR templates to the assay. Only in-frame clones appear in the TCRdb table, and some are missing; sequencing was by immunoSEQ multiplex PCR. The sample records 50,000 or so clones, 80% to 95% being singletons. The CDR3 has 14 amino acids. V was trimmed by 3 bases and J by 3 bases, leaving 15 bases between them. Germline V gene lookup returns CDR1 SQVTM and CDR2 ANQGSEA. Remarks on this clone: Its matching antigen is unknown.

Overall study findings and caveats: A minor share of alloreactive clones matched unstimulated subsets. In unstimulated cells, naive T cells appeared more diverse than memory T cells and seemed major alloresponse contributors.

The chain recombines TRBV29-1 with TRBJ2-7; D gene unclear. This clonotype was obtained from a human donor in good health. Sequences were obtained from CD8+ T cells sorted from blood. The CDR3 here is CSVDAGPGNYEQYF. CDR3 in DNA: TGCAGCGTTGATGCAGGACCTGGGAACTACGAGCAGTACTTC.